This T cell receptor beta chain was documented in a study of post-analysis software for immune sequencing data. The authors incorporated unique molecular identifiers into the TCR beta cDNA libraries. TCRdb passed the PCR reads through MiXCR, listing each CDR3 protein once. The table has about half a million distinct CDR3 sequences, roughly 45% seen once. The CDR3 loop spans 14 amino acids. In germline, CDR1 is MGHDK, CDR2 SYGVNS. V was clipped by 4 bases and J by 2 bases, with 12 bases between them. Study-wide results and caveats: TRBV5-6, TRBV5-1 and TRBV20-1 belonged to a set of about five TRBV segments that were more frequent in patients than controls.

The sample holds a few counts of this clonotype. What it binds is unknown. This clonotype was sampled from a girl aged 5-17 years with multiple sclerosis. Sequences were obtained from blood. The chain has TRBV25-1 and TRBJ2-7; D is unresolved. In DNA form, the CDR3 reads TGTGCCAGCAGTGTGACCAGACAAACCTACGAGCAGTACTTC. Translating gives CASSVTRQTYEQYF.